The 26 T cell receptor beta chains below all came from one sample that was sequenced in a study of cytomegalovirus exposure and HLA in healthy donors. The PCR employed 60 Vbeta primers together with 13 Jbeta primers. Clones were sequenced by immunoSEQ multiplex PCR, and TCRdb holds only the in-frame ones, with some missing. The sample includes about 160,000 clones, about 75% of them seen just once. The sequencing sample was made of PBMCs. Source of these receptors: a female donor in good health and CMV-seronegative.

The J gene is TRBJ1-6, the V gene TRBV5-1; no clear D. This CDR3 spans 15 amino acids. Per germline, CDR1 SGHRS and CDR2 YFSETQ. V lost 0 bases and J lost 5, with 9 bases in between. The CDR3 reads CASSLGPFNNSPLHF. CDR3 sequence (DNA): TGCGCCAGCAGCTTGGGTCCGTTTAATAATTCACCCCTCCACTTT.

The chain joins TRBV5-4 to TRBJ1-1, with D hard to call. The germline V gene encodes CDR1 SGHNT and CDR2 YYREEE (reference sequence). V was trimmed by 0 bases and J by 3 bases, leaving 6 bases between them. The CDR3 loop spans 13 amino acids. This CDR3 is CASSLESDTEAFF. In DNA form, the CDR3 reads TGTGCCAGCAGCTTGGAAAGCGACACTGAAGCTTTCTTT.

This clone was seen a handful of times. The rearrangement joins TRBV30 to TRBJ2-3, with 10 positions matching TRBD1. The V segment lost 2 bases and the J segment 5 bases; nucleotides outside the gene matches: 16. CDR1 and CDR2 from the germline V gene are GTSNPN and SVGIG (reference sequence). CDR3 length equals 18 residues. In DNA form, the CDR3 reads TGTGCCTGGAGTCCCTCCGATACCGGGACAGGGGACGAAGATACGCAGTATTTT. Its protein is CAWSPSDTGTGDEDTQYF. The complete variable domain, with remaining parts taken from reference TRBV30 and TRBJ2-3, reads SQTIHQWPATLVQPVGSPLSLECTVEGTSNPNLYWYRQAAGRGLQLLFYSVGIGQISSEVPQNLSASRPQDRQFILSSKKLLLSDSGFYLCAWSPSDTGTGDEDTQYFGPGTRLTVL.

The chain has TRBV7-9 and TRBJ1-1; maybe TRBD1 (5 bases). V lost 1 base, J lost 7 bases, and 16 bases lay in between. The CDR3 loop spans 15 amino acids. Germline loops: CDR1 SEHNR, CDR2 FQNEAQ (reference sequence). The CDR3 region is CASSLEGGQGLEAFF. The CDR3 coding sequence is TGTGCCAGCAGCTTAGAAGGTGGGCAGGGCCTTGAAGCTTTCTTT.

The chain recombines TRBV9 with TRBJ2-7; TRBD2 agrees at 9 bases. CDR1 and CDR2 from the germline V gene are SGDLS and YYNGEE. The CDR3 is 16 amino acids. With 4 bases clipped from V and 3 bases from J, the junction kept 11 bases outside the gene matches. CDR3 nucleotide sequence: TGTGCCAGCAGCCCCTCGGGTAGCGGGAGATACTACGAGCAGTACTTC. Its translation: CASSPSGSGRYYEQYF.

V is TRBV10-3 and J is TRBJ1-3, with TRBD1 matching over 7 bases. CDR3 length: 15 amino acids. Looked up from germline, CDR1 is ENHRY and CDR2 is SYGVKD. V lost 0 bases and J lost 2; bases outside the gene matches: 1. The CDR3 DNA reads as TGTGCCATCAGTGAGTCGACAGGGCCTGGAAACACCATATATTTT. It codes for CAISESTGPGNTIYF.

This rearrangement joins TRBV11-2 to TRBJ2-1, with D possibly being TRBD1 (6 bases). CDR3 length equals 11 residues. Germline V gene lookup returns CDR1 SGHAT and CDR2 FQNNGV. With 7 bases removed from V and 8 bases from J, the gap between germline ends came to 9 bases. The CDR3: CASIKGDEQFF. The CDR3, as DNA: TGTGCCAGCATAAAGGGGGATGAGCAGTTCTTC.

The chain links TRBV19 to TRBJ1-5; no definite D call. Germline V gene sequence: CDR1 LNHDA, CDR2 SQIVND (reference sequence). The CDR3 runs 16 residues. The V end was cut by 7 bases, the J end by 2 bases, with 18 bases between. The CDR3 loop reads CASTTQGGIGNQPQHF. Here the CDR3 DNA reads TGTGCCAGTACCACTCAAGGAGGGATAGGCAATCAGCCCCAGCATTTT.

V gene TRBV9 combines with J gene TRBJ1-1; TRBD1 aligns across 7 bases. Per the germline V gene, CDR1 is SGDLS and CDR2 is YYNGEE. This CDR3 region has 17 residues. J was trimmed by 4 bases and V by 0 bases; bases with no gene match: 12. Here the CDR3 reads CASSVGEGASGRTEAFF. Written as DNA, the CDR3 is TGTGCCAGCAGCGTAGGAGAGGGGGCGTCCGGGCGCACTGAAGCTTTCTTT.

The chain links TRBV5-6 to TRBJ2-3; no firm D call. The germline V gene has CDR1 SGHDT and CDR2 YYEEEE. The ends were cut back, 2 bases at V and 0 bases at J, with 13 bases in the middle. The CDR3 consists of 16 residues. The CDR3 region is CASSFDLRSSTDTQYF. In DNA form, the CDR3 reads TGTGCCAGCAGCTTCGACTTGAGGTCTAGCACAGATACGCAGTATTTT. Complete variable domain (other parts from reference TRBV5-6 and TRBJ2-3): DAGVTQSPTHLIKTRGQQVTLRCSPKSGHDTVSWYQQALGQGPQFIFQYYEEEERQRGNFPDRFSGHQFPNYSSELNVNALLLGDSALYLCASSFDLRSSTDTQYFGPGTRLTVL.

The chain uses TRBV30 and TRBJ1-4; D possibly corresponds to TRBD1 (5 bases). V gave up 1 base and J gave up 4 bases, with 7 bases separating them. From germline, CDR1 is GTSNPN and CDR2 SVGIG (reference sequence). This CDR3 region has 13 residues. The chain's CDR3 is CAWSAGFNEKLFF. CDR3 sequence (DNA): TGTGCCTGGAGTGCAGGGTTTAATGAAAAACTGTTTTTT.

This clone was observed a handful of times. This chain joins TRBV21-1 and TRBJ1-2; no check of the table's D call, TRBD1, against the DNA was made. TRBV21-1 has pseudogene status. The CDR3 consists of 15 residues. CDR3 sequence (DNA): TGTGCCAGCAGCAAAGCAGCGACAGCAAACTATGGCTACACCTTC. Its protein is CASSKAATANYGYTF.

V and J are TRBV5-1 and TRBJ1-2, with 8 positions matching TRBD1. The length of the CDR3 is 15 residues. Germline CDR1 and CDR2: SGHRS and YFSETQ. Trimming removed 1 base from V and 3 bases from J; junction bases left unmatched: 5. The CDR3 region has the DNA TGCGCCAGCAGCTTGTCGGGACAGGCCTACTATGGCTACACCTTC. Protein sequence: CASSLSGQAYYGYTF.

V is TRBV7-3 and J is TRBJ2-1; 8 bases are shared with TRBD2. CDR1 is SGHTA, CDR2 FQGTGA, per germline. V gave up 4 bases and J gave up 0 bases; unmatched junction bases: 2. The CDR3 has 15 amino acids. CDR3 DNA sequence: TGTGCCAGCAGCTCCGGGACTAGCTCCTACAATGAGCAGTTCTTC. Protein product: CASSSGTSSYNEQFF.

The J gene is TRBJ2-2, the V gene TRBV4-2; TRBD2 matches 10 bases. This CDR3 spans 16 amino acids. The V gene's germline CDR1 is LGHNA and CDR2 YNFKEQ. The junction had 5 bases not matched to a gene; V was cut back by 0 bases and J by 7 bases. Here the CDR3 reads CASSQDGLAGDGELFF. In DNA, the CDR3 is TGTGCCAGCAGCCAAGATGGGCTAGCGGGAGACGGGGAGCTGTTTTTT.

This chain joins TRBV30 and TRBJ1-4, with a tentative D call TRBD1 (5 bases). V was trimmed by 2 bases and J by 8 bases, leaving 12 bases between them. The CDR3 contains 13 residues. CDR1 is GTSNPN, CDR2 SVGIG, per germline (reference sequence). The CDR3 DNA follows: TGTGCCTGGAGTATGGGGGGGAAGGAAAAACTGTTTTTT. Translated: CAWSMGGKEKLFF.

The J gene is TRBJ1-1, the V gene TRBV9; the D is unclear. V lost 0 bases to trimming and J lost 4 bases, with 7 bases between them. The CDR3 runs 13 residues. CDR1 is SGDLS, CDR2 YYNGEE, per germline. The CDR3 region has the DNA TGTGCCAGCAGCGTAGTGGGGAGCACTGAAGCTTTCTTT. Its protein product is CASSVVGSTEAFF.

The chain recombines TRBV5-6 with TRBJ2-5; no firm D call. Deletions cut 5 bases from V and 5 bases from J, with 13 bases between. This CDR3 contains 13 residues. Germline V gene data show CDR1 as SGHDT and CDR2 as YYEEEE. Written as DNA, the CDR3 is TGTGCCAGCAGTTTAGACCCGGAGGAGACCCAGTACTTC. This gives the protein CASSLDPEETQYF.

The rearrangement joins TRBV5-6 to TRBJ1-2, with D perhaps TRBD1 (5 bases). V lost 4 bases to trimming and J lost 4 bases, with 20 bases between them. This CDR3 comprises 16 residues. Germline CDR1 is SGHDT and CDR2 is YYEEEE. The CDR3 reads CASSQIDRGLGYGYTF. In DNA, the CDR3 is TGTGCCAGCAGCCAGATTGATCGGGGACTGGGCTATGGCTACACCTTC.

The CDR3 region has the DNA TGTGCCAGCAGCTCTGGACAGGGCTCTGAAGCTTTCTTT. Translated, it gives CASSSGQGSEAFF. The chain couples TRBV6-6 to TRBJ1-1, with TRBD1 identical over 8 bases. V was pared by 6 bases and J by 6 bases, with 6 bases of the junction left unmatched. Looked up from germline, CDR1 is MNHNY and CDR2 is SVGAGI (reference sequence). CDR3 length: 13 amino acids.

This clone was counted a single time. The chain is built from TRBV7-2 and TRBJ1-2, with 7 bases aligning to TRBD1. The V gene end was trimmed by 5 bases and the J gene end by 0 bases; junction bases not matched to a gene: 3. The CDR3 runs to 14 residues. Germline loops: CDR1 SGHTA, CDR2 FQGNSA. This CDR3 reads CASSRDRANYGYTF. The CDR3 region has the DNA TGTGCCAGCAGCCGGGACAGAGCTAACTATGGCTACACCTTC.

The chain recombines TRBV7-8 with TRBJ2-7, with 8 bases matching TRBD2. Unmatched junction bases numbered 5, after V lost 2 bases and J lost 5 bases. CDR3 size: 14 residues. CDR1 is SGHVS, CDR2 FQNEAQ, per germline. The CDR3 is CASSLRGGSDEQYF. The CDR3 coding sequence is TGTGCCAGCAGCTTACGCGGGGGGAGTGACGAGCAGTACTTC.

This clone has a single count. This rearrangement joins TRBV5-6 to TRBJ2-7, with 11 nucleotides matching TRBD2. The CDR3 sequence is 15 residues long. The trim removed 4 bases at V and 1 base at J, leaving 4 bases unmatched. Germline CDR1 SGHDT, CDR2 YYEEEE. The CDR3 spells CASSQTSGESYEQYF. The CDR3 region has the DNA TGTGCCAGCAGCCAGACTAGCGGGGAGTCCTACGAGCAGTACTTC.

The chain carries TRBV6-5 and TRBJ1-6; the D gene is possibly TRBD1 (6 bases). CDR1 MNHEY and CDR2 SVGAGI come from the germline V gene. The ends were cut back, 0 bases at V and 14 bases at J, with 11 bases in the middle. The CDR3 has 13 residues. CDR3 residues: CASSYSRGNSLHF. The CDR3 nucleotides read TGTGCCAGCAGTTACTCGAGGGGGAATTCCCTCCACTTT.

The sample holds a few counts of this clone. The CDR3 coding sequence is TGTGCCAGCAGCTCTTATTGGACAGGCGACACCGGGGAGCTGTTTTTT. It is translated as CASSSYWTGDTGELFF. This chain links TRBV7-9 with TRBJ2-2; 7 bases match TRBD1. Germline assignment: CDR1 SEHNR and CDR2 FQNEAQ (reference sequence). The CDR3 length is 16 residues. The junction had 8 bases not matched to a gene; V was cut back by 4 bases and J by 3 bases.

This chain uses TRBV6-4 with TRBJ2-6; D remains ambiguous. Germline CDR1 is MRHNA and CDR2 is SNTAGT. Between the trimmed V and J ends, which lost 4 bases and 1 base, there was a span of 11 bases. This CDR3 spans 16 amino acids. CDR3 sequence: CASSAQDGSGANVLTF. The DNA of the CDR3 is TGTGCCAGCAGTGCCCAAGACGGGTCTGGGGCCAACGTCCTGACTTTC.